Reported below is one T cell receptor beta chain. Its antigen is not identified. The data stem from a study of cytomegalovirus exposure and HLA in healthy donors. The CDR3 sequence is 14 residues long. V shed 2 bases and J shed 3 bases, with 10 bases lying between them. Sampled while nominally healthy, donors likely had unrecorded immune exposures. General study results and limits: V- and J-gene trimming of TCR beta was linked (in a later analysis) to a missense DCLRE1C variant. TRBV6-2, TRBV6-3 and some other V segments were excluded as indistinguishable.

The PCR employed 60 Vbeta primers together with 13 Jbeta primers. The method was immunoSEQ multiplex PCR; TCRdb's version includes in-frame clones alone and lacks a portion of them. Seen here are 150,000 to 200,000 clones, approximately 78% observed once, and the top ten hold about 0.8%. The sequencing sample was made of PBMCs. The chain recombines TRBV23-1 with TRBJ1-1; D is unclear. TRBV23-1 is recorded as an ORF, its role being uncertain. This TCR was recovered from a woman under 30 in good health and CMV-seronegative. The CDR3 nucleotides are TGCGCCAGCAGTCAAAACGGGTGGGACACTGAAGCTTTCTTT. Encoded protein: CASSQNGWDTEAFF.